This T cell receptor beta chain was profiled in a study of T cells in Graves' hyperthyroidism and ophthalmopathy. RNA transcripts were the template for amplifying TCR beta CDR3 regions. The primer set for the first-round RT-PCR of the TCR CDR3 was HTBI. One entry per CDR3 protein results from TCRdb running MiXCR on the multiplex PCR reads. The data hold roughly 520,000 distinct CDR3 sequences, with approximately 25% observed a single time. Used for diagnoses were clinical symptoms, serum thyroxine and TRAb, thyroid ultrasound and orbital computed tomography. This clonotype occurred a few times. Its antigen is unidentified. Broader study findings: A model of 13 V-J features distinguished ophthalmopathy from stable hyperthyroidism. Most thyroid clonotypes expanded above 0.001 appeared in blood too.

V lost 0 bases, J lost 7 bases, and 10 bases stayed unmatched. Germline V gene lookup returns CDR1 SGHRS and CDR2 YFSETQ. The CDR3 runs 15 residues. This chain links TRBV5-1 with TRBJ2-7, with 7 bases identical to TRBD1. Material for sequencing was blood. The source is a woman aged 25 to 45 with Graves' ophthalmopathy. DNA of the CDR3: TGCGCCAGCAGCTTGGTCTTAGGACAGGAGCATGAGCAGTACTTC. Protein: CASSLVLGQEHEQYF.